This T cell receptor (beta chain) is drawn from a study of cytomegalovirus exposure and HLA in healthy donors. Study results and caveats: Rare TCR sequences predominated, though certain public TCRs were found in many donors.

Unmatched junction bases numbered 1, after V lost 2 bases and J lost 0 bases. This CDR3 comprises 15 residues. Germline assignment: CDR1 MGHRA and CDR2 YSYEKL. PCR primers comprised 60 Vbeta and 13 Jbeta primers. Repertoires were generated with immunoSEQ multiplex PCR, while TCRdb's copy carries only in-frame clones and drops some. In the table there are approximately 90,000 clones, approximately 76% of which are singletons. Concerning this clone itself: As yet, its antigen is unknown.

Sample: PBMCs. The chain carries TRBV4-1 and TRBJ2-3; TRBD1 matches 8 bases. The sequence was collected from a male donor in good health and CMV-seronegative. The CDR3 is CASSQQGASTDTQYF. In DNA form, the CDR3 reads TGCGCCAGCAGCCAACAGGGGGCTAGCACAGATACGCAGTATTTT.